This TCR beta chain was observed in a study of blood T cell repertoires in COVID-19. Concerning this clone itself: Other nucleotide sequences from this sample produce the same CDR3.

This CDR3 has 13 residues. With 0 bases removed from V and 5 bases from J, the gap between germline ends came to 8 bases. Per the germline V gene, CDR1 is SGHRS and CDR2 is YFSETQ. Only in-frame clones appear in the TCRdb table, and some are missing; sequencing was by immunoSEQ multiplex PCR. In the table there are 250,000 to 300,000 clones, approximately 91% of which are singletons. The age range of participants was 18 to 89 years, with residence in roughly 25 US areas. Clinical history reported by participants formed the basis on which cohorts were assigned. The sequence was obtained from a human donor in a cohort exposed to, infected with or recovered from COVID-19 (not recorded which). The donor label of this sample is uncertain. The source material was PBMCs or T cells enriched from blood (not recorded which). The chain is built from TRBV5-1 and TRBJ1-1; D gene uncertain. The CDR3: CASSLDRGTEAFF. The CDR3 nucleotides read TGCGCCAGCAGCTTGGATAGAGGGACTGAAGCTTTCTTT.